What follows are 24 T cell receptor beta chains derived from one specimen sequenced in a study of T cells in women clearing cervical HPV infection. Clones were sequenced by immunoSEQ multiplex PCR, and TCRdb holds only the in-frame ones, with some missing. The clone table shows over 45,000 clones, with the ten largest holding about 0.94%. Input material: blood buffy coat. These receptors all stem from a woman aged 18 to 75 with a cervical HPV16 infection that either progressed to CIN3+ or cleared (not recorded which).

About this clone itself: The read ends 3 residues early relative to the CDR3; the germline J gene fills the gap. This chain links TRBV5-4 with TRBJ1-4; TRBD1 aligns across 10 bases. Germline V gene data show CDR1 as SGHNT and CDR2 as YYREEE (reference sequence). The junction had 4 bases not matched to a gene; V was cut back by 4 bases and J by 7 bases. The CDR3 runs to 14 residues. Here the CDR3 reads CASSVRDRGEKLFF. The CDR3 bases that were read are TGTGCCAGCAGCGTCCGGGACAGGGGTGAAAAA.

Of note for this clone: From the germline J gene comes the end of the CDR3, since the read stops 3 residues before it. This rearrangement joins TRBV6-1 to TRBJ2-2; weak D call: TRBD2 (6 bases). The CDR3 is 12 amino acids. CDR1 is MNHNS, CDR2 SASEGT, per germline. The CDR3 sequence: CASSEEGEKLFF. The part of the CDR3 DNA that was read is TGTGCCAGCAGTGAGGAGGGTGAAAAG.

Turning to this clone: The sequenced fragment ends 3 residues before the CDR3 boundary, so the rest is inferred from the germline J gene. The same CDR3 can be traced to other DNA sequences in this sample. The rearrangement uses TRBV7-3 and TRBJ2-3; 12 bases match TRBD1. CDR3 length: 17 residues. The trim removed 4 bases at V and 1 base at J, leaving 6 bases unmatched. Germline V CDR1 and CDR2: SGHTA, FQGTGA. The CDR3 loop is CASSSGQGAGGTDTQYF. CDR3 bases read: TGTGCCAGCAGCTCGGGACAGGGGGCGGGGGGCACAGATACG.

With regard to this clone: The junction does not match germline at one end; this may be a read error. Read sequence stops 3 residues before the CDR3 end, and the germline J gene provides the missing end. Other DNA sequences from this sample encode an identical CDR3 as well. The chain is built from TRBV6-1 and TRBJ1-3, with D possibly TRBD1 on 6 matching bases. Germline V gene data show CDR1 as MNHNS and CDR2 as SASEGT. This CDR3 has 19 amino acids. Incomplete CDR3 DNA: TGTGCCAGCAGTGAATTGGGGGACACCCGAAAGAGGTCTGGAAACACG. This codes for CASSELGDTRKRSGNT. The CDR3, in full, reads CASSELGDTRKRSGNTIYF.

Details on this clone: Read sequence stops 3 residues before the CDR3 end, and the germline J gene provides the missing end. The J gene is TRBJ1-6, the V gene TRBV2, with 7 bases lining up with TRBD1. The CDR3 runs 11 residues. Germline V gene sequence: CDR1 SNHLY, CDR2 FYNNEI. The CDR3 loop reads CASSPRGALHF. CDR3 DNA, as far as it was read: TGTGCCAGCAGTCCCAGGGGGGCC.

To note about this clone: The CDR3 is cut off 3 residues early in the read; its end comes from the germline J gene. The V gene is TRBV5-1, the J gene TRBJ2-7; 7 nucleotides line up with TRBD1. Trimming took 4 bases from V and 2 from J; bases not matched to a gene: 3. The CDR3 has 13 amino acids. CDR1 and CDR2 (germline): SGHRS, YFSETQ. CDR3 DNA (partial): TGCGCCAGCAGCCAAGACAGGGCCTACGAG. Encoded protein: CASSQDRAYE. The whole CDR3 is CASSQDRAYEQYF.

As for this clone: The read ends 3 residues shy of where the CDR3 ends; the end is completed using the germline J gene. The chain is built from TRBV10-3 and TRBJ2-6; the match to TRBD1 covers 10 bases. The V gene end was trimmed by 2 bases and the J gene end by 1 base; junction bases not matched to a gene: 2. There are 17 residues in the CDR3. Germline V gene sequence: CDR1 ENHRY, CDR2 SYGVKD. CDR3 sequence reads: CAISEAGQGSGANVLTF. The CDR3 bases that were read are TGTGCCATCAGTGAGGCGGGACAGGGGTCTGGGGCCAACGTC.

About this clone itself: The read comes to an end 3 residues before the CDR3 does, leaving the germline J gene to fill in the end. V usage is TRBV5-1 and J usage is TRBJ2-1; 7 nucleotides line up with TRBD2. CDR3 length: 15 residues. Trimming at V came to 0 bases and at J to 6 bases, leaving 6 bases not matched to a gene. Germline CDR1 reads SGHRS; CDR2 reads YFSETQ. The CDR3 is CASSLVGGGGNEQFF. The CDR3 DNA, read in part, is TGCGCCAGCAGCTTGGTTGGCGGGGGAGGCAATGAG.

Worth noting for this clone: The CDR3 end lies 3 residues beyond the end of the read and is filled in from the germline J gene. The J gene is TRBJ2-3, the V gene TRBV18; D is unresolved. Germline lookup yields CDR1 KGHSH and CDR2 LQKENI. This CDR3 has 15 residues. CDR3 DNA (partial): TGTGCCAGCTCACCTGATAGTTATAGCAATCAGCCG. Translating gives CASSPDSYSNQP. The whole CDR3 sequence reads CASSPDSYSNQPQYF. The complete variable domain, with remaining parts taken from reference TRBV18 and TRBJ2-3, reads NAGVMQNPRHLVRRRGQEARLRCSPMKGHSHVYWYRQLPEEGLKFMVYLQKENIIDESGMPKERFSAEFPKEGPSILRIQQVVRGDSAAYFCASSPDSYSNQPQYFGPGTRLTVL.

A note on this clone: The CDR3 extends 3 residues past the end of the read, so its final part is completed from the germline J gene. The genes are TRBV5-1 and TRBJ1-5; TRBD1 might be the D (6 bases). The ends were cut back, 0 bases at V and 2 bases at J, with 6 bases in the middle. The germline gives CDR1 SGHRS, CDR2 YFSETQ. There are 14 residues in the CDR3. The DNA read from the CDR3 is TGCGCCAGCAGCTTGGGGACAGGCAATCAGCCC. It translates to CASSLGTGNQP. The CDR3 in its entirety is CASSLGTGNQPQHF.

About this clone: The DNA ends 3 residues before the CDR3 does, and the rest of the CDR3 is filled in from the germline J gene. The rearrangement joins TRBV2 to TRBJ2-1; a possible D gene is TRBD2 (7 bases). The CDR3 consists of 15 residues. V was pared by 3 bases and J by 0 bases, with 9 bases between. The germline gives CDR1 SNHLY, CDR2 FYNNEI. The CDR3 DNA, read in part, is TGTGCCAGCAGTGATGCGGGGGCCTCCTACAATGAG. This codes for CASSDAGASYNE. The whole CDR3 protein reads CASSDAGASYNEQFF.

Regarding this clone: The CDR3 goes on 3 residues after the read ends, and that part is filled in from the germline J gene. V usage is TRBV7-9 and J usage is TRBJ2-2, with D possibly being TRBD2 (5 bases). The germline gives CDR1 SEHNR, CDR2 FQNEAQ (reference sequence). The CDR3 sequence is 13 residues long. The V end was cut by 5 bases, the J end by 8 bases, with 12 bases between. The sequenced part of the CDR3 DNA is TGTGCCAGCAGCCCTACTAGGTTAGGGGAG. Amino acids: CASSPTRLGE. The CDR3, in full, reads CASSPTRLGELFF. Supplemented by reference TRBV7-9 and TRBJ2-2, the full variable domain reads DTGVSQNPRHKITKRGQNVTFRCDPISEHNRLYWYRQTLGQGPEFLTYFQNEAQLEKSRLLSDRFSAERPKGSFSTLEIQRTEQGDSAMYLCASSPTRLGELFFGEGSRLTVL.

Remarks on this clone: The DNA ends 3 residues before the CDR3 does, and the rest of the CDR3 is filled in from the germline J gene. The rearrangement joins TRBV4-1 to TRBJ1-2, with D maybe TRBD1 (5 bases). The V gene's germline CDR1 is MGHRA and CDR2 YSYEKL. The CDR3 is 14 residues long. V was shortened by 0 bases and J by 4 bases, with 9 bases between the two germline ends. Here the CDR3 reads CASSQDRGVYGYTF. The DNA read from the CDR3 is TGCGCCAGCAGCCAAGATCGGGGGGTCTATGGC.

A note on this clone: The read terminates 3 residues before the CDR3 end, so the remaining end is supplied by the germline J gene. The chain uses TRBV29-1 and TRBJ2-5; D is possibly TRBD1 (5 bases). CDR1 is SQVTM, CDR2 ANQGSEA, per germline. The CDR3 has 12 amino acids. V was shortened by 7 bases and J by 5 bases, with 14 bases between the two germline ends. The sequenced CDR3 bases are TGCAGCGCGAGACAGTCCCAGGAGACC. Protein sequence: CSARQSQET. Given in full, the CDR3 is CSARQSQETQYF.

Note on this clone: The read is 3 residues too short to cover the CDR3 end, so that end is filled in from the germline J gene. The V gene is TRBV6-2 or TRBV6-3, the J gene TRBJ2-7, with 13 positions matching TRBD2. This CDR3 has 15 amino acids. The germline CDR1 and CDR2 sequences are MNHEY and SVGEGT. Trimming removed 6 bases from V and 6 bases from J; junction bases left unmatched: 8. CDR3 protein: CASRGLAGVTPEQYF. The CDR3 bases that were read are TGTGCCAGCAGAGGACTAGCGGGGGTCACCCCCGAG.

As regards this clone: Coverage ceases 3 residues before the CDR3 finishes, and the germline J gene fills in the end. The chain combines TRBV7-9 with TRBJ1-2; D is possibly TRBD1 (5 bases). This CDR3 spans 14 amino acids. Looked up from germline, CDR1 is SEHNR and CDR2 is FQNEAQ (reference sequence). The CDR3 bases that were read are TGTGCCAGCAGCTTAGGGGGCGGCTCCTACGAC. It is translated as CASSLGGGSYD. The full CDR3 reads CASSLGGGSYDYTF.

Details on this clone: One end of the junction varies from germline; a read error may be responsible. The read ends 3 residues early relative to the CDR3; the germline J gene fills the gap. Distinct nucleotide sequences in the sample also encode this CDR3. The chain is built from TRBV20-1 and TRBJ1-3, with 7 bases lining up with TRBD1. CDR1 is DFQATT and CDR2 is SNEGSKA in the germline V gene (reference sequence). CDR3 length: 19 amino acids. The DNA read from the CDR3 is TGCAGTGCCCTCAAACCGGGACAGACTGCCTCCGGGACTGGAAACACG. This sequence encodes CSALKPGQTASGTGNT. The whole CDR3 region reads CSALKPGQTASGTGNTIYF.

Details on this clone: The DNA ends 3 residues before the CDR3 does, and the rest of the CDR3 is filled in from the germline J gene. This sequence joins TRBV7-9 and TRBJ2-1; 14 bases line up with TRBD2. The J segment lost 5 bases and the V segment lost 9 bases, leaving 6 bases of the junction unmatched. This CDR3 comprises 15 residues. CDR1 SEHNR and CDR2 FQNEAQ come from the germline V gene (reference sequence). CDR3 DNA (partial): TGTGCCAGTAGGACTAGCGGGGGGTACAACAATGAG. Protein sequence: CASRTSGGYNNE. The whole CDR3 is CASRTSGGYNNEQFF.

Incomplete CDR3 DNA: TGCGCCAGCAGCTCGGTGGCGGGTTCGAATGAG. This gives the protein CASSSVAGSNE. The CDR3, in full, reads CASSSVAGSNEQFF. The chain carries TRBV5-1 and TRBJ2-1; D is perhaps TRBD2 (5 bases). Read coverage stops 3 residues before the CDR3 terminus; the germline J gene supplies the remainder. Germline CDR1 reads SGHRS; CDR2 reads YFSETQ. Trimming shortened V by 3 bases and J by 7 bases, and 14 bases separated the two germline ends. This CDR3 spans 14 amino acids. Full variable domain (rest looked up from reference TRBV5-1 and TRBJ2-1): KAGVTQTPRYLIKTRGQQVTLSCSPISGHRSVSWYQQTPGQGLQFLFEYFSETQRNKGNFPGRFSGRQFSNSRSEMNVSTLELGDSALYLCASSSVAGSNEQFFGPGTRLTVL.

The CDR3 region is CASSDGTGGWGSPLHF. The DNA read from the CDR3 is TGTGCCAGCTCAGACGGGACAGGGGGCTGGGGGTCACCC. The V gene is TRBV18, the J gene TRBJ1-6; 12 bases map to TRBD1. The CDR3 end is not reached by the read, which stops 3 residues before it; the germline J gene fills it in. Trimming cost V 5 bases and J 10 bases; bases outside gene matches: 9. From germline, CDR1 is KGHSH and CDR2 LQKENI. The CDR3 sequence is 16 residues long. Full variable domain (outside the CDR3, taken from reference TRBV18 and TRBJ1-6): NAGVMQNPRHLVRRRGQEARLRCSPMKGHSHVYWYRQLPEEGLKFMVYLQKENIIDESGMPKERFSAEFPKEGPSILRIQQVVRGDSAAYFCASSDGTGGWGSPLHFGNGTRLTVT.

A remark on this clone: The sequenced fragment ends 3 residues before the CDR3 boundary, so the rest is inferred from the germline J gene. The J gene is TRBJ1-1, the V gene TRBV5-4; D possibly corresponds to TRBD1 (6 bases). The V end was cut by 1 base, the J end by 0 bases, with 13 bases between. This CDR3 spans 16 amino acids. Germline-derived CDR1 and CDR2 are SGHNT and YYREEE (reference sequence). The CDR3 bases that were read are TGTGCCAGCAGCTTGTACCCGACAGGCATGAACACTGAA. This gives the protein CASSLYPTGMNTE. In full, the CDR3 reads CASSLYPTGMNTEAFF.

Note on this clone: The read finishes 3 residues shy of the CDR3 end, and the germline J gene is used to complete it. The rearrangement uses TRBV12-3 or TRBV12-4 and TRBJ2-1; TRBD2 aligns across 10 bases. Trimming at V came to 4 bases and at J to 2 bases, leaving 2 bases not matched to a gene. There are 15 residues in the CDR3. The covered CDR3 bases are TGTGCCAGCAGTTCTAGCGGGGGAACCTACAATGAG. Translated, it gives CASSSSGGTYNE. The entire CDR3 reads CASSSSGGTYNEQFF.

A note on this clone: Read coverage stops 3 residues before the CDR3 terminus; the germline J gene supplies the remainder. The rearrangement joins TRBV11-2 to TRBJ1-2; the D is unclear. Germline V gene lookup returns CDR1 SGHAT and CDR2 FQNNGV. The CDR3 consists of 12 residues. CDR3 DNA, as far as it was read: TGTGCCAGCAGCCCTAACTACAATGAC. It is translated as CASSPNYND. The whole CDR3 sequence reads CASSPNYNDYTF.

On this clone: The CDR3 end falls 3 residues outside the read, so it is completed with the germline J gene. The chain combines TRBV10-3 with TRBJ2-2, with a tentative D call TRBD1 (6 bases). Per germline, CDR1 ENHRY and CDR2 SYGVKD. The length of the CDR3 is 15 residues. CDR3: CAISEQTGLNEKLFF. Partial CDR3 DNA: TGTGCCATCAGTGAGCAGACAGGTCTAAATGAAAAG.